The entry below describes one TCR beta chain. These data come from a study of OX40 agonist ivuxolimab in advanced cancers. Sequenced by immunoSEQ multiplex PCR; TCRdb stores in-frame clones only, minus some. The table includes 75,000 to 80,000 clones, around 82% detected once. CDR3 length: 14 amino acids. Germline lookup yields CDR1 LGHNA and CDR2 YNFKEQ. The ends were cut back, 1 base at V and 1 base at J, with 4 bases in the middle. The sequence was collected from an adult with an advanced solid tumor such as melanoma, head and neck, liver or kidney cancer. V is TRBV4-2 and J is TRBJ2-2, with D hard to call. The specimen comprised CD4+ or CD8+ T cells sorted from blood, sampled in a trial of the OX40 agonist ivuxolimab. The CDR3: CASSQGQNTGELFF. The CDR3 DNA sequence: TGTGCCAGCAGCCAAGGGCAGAACACCGGGGAGCTGTTTTTT.